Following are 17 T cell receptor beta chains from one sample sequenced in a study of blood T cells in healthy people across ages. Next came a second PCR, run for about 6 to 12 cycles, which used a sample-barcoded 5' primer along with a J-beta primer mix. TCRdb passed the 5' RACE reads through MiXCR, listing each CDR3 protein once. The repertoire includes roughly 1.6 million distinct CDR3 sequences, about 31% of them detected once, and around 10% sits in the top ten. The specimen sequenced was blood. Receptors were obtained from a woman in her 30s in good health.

The CDR3 nucleotides are TGCAGTGCGCCGACCGGGACAGGGGCTGAAAAACTGTTTTTT. Translating it yields CSAPTGTGAEKLFF. The rearrangement uses TRBV20-1 and TRBJ1-4, with 10 bases that match TRBD1. The V segment lost 6 bases and the J segment 7 bases; nucleotides outside the gene matches: 8. The V gene's germline CDR1 is DFQATT and CDR2 SNEGSKA (reference sequence). The CDR3 length is 14 residues.

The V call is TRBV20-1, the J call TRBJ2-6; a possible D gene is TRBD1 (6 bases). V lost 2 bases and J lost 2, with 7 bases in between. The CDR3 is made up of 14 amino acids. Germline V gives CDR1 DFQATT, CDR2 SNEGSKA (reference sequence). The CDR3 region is CSARKGAGANVLTF. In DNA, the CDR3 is TGCAGTGCTAGAAAGGGGGCTGGGGCCAACGTCCTGACTTTC.

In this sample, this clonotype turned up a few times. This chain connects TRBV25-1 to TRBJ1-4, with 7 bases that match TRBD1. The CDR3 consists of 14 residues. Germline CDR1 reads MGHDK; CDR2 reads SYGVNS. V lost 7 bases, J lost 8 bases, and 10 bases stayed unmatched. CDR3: CASTSQGDWEKLFF. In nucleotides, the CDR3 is TGTGCCAGCACTTCCCAGGGGGACTGGGAAAAACTGTTTTTT. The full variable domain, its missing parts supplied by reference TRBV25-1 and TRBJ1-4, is EADIYQTPRYLVIGTGKKITLECSQTMGHDKMYWYQQDPGMELHLIHYSYGVNSTEKGDLSSESTVSRIRTEHFPLTLESARPSHTSQYLCASTSQGDWEKLFFGSGTQLSVL.

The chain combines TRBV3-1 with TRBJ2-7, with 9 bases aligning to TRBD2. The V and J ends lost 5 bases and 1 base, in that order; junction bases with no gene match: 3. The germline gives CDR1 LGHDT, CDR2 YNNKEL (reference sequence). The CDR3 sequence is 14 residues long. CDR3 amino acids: CASSNLAGSYEQYF. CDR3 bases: TGTGCCAGCAGCAATCTAGCGGGATCCTACGAGCAGTACTTC.

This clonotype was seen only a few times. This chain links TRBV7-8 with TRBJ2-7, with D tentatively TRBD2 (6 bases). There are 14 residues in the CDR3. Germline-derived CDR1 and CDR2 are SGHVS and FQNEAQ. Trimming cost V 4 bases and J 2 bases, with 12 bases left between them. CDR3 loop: CASSSSGLAYEQYF. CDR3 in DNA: TGTGCCAGCAGCTCATCGGGACTTGCCTACGAGCAGTACTTC.

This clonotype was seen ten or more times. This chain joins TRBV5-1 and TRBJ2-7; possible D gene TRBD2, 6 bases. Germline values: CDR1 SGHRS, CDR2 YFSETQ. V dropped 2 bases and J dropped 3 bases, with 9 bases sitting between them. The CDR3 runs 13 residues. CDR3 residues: CASSLAEGYEQYF. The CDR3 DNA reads TGCGCCAGCAGCTTAGCGGAGGGCTACGAGCAGTACTTC.

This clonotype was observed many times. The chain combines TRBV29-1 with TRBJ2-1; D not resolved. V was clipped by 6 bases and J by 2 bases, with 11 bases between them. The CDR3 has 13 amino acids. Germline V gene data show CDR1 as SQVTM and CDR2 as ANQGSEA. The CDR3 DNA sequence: TGCAGCGTCGACATTGCCCCCTACAATGAGCAGTTCTTC. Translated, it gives CSVDIAPYNEQFF.

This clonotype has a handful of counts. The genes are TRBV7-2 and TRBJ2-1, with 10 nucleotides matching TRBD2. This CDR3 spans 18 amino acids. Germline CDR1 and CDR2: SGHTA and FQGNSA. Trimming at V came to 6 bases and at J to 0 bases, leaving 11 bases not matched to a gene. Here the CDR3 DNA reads TGTGCCAGCAGGGGAGGGAGACTAGCGGGCAGCTCCTACAATGAGCAGTTCTTC. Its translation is CASRGGRLAGSSYNEQFF.

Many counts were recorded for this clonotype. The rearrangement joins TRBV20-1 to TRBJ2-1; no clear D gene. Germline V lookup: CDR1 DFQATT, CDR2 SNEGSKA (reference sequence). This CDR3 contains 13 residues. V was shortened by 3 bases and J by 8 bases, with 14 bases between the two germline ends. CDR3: CSASSQETYEQFF. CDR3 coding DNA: TGCAGTGCTAGTAGTCAGGAGACTTATGAGCAGTTCTTC.

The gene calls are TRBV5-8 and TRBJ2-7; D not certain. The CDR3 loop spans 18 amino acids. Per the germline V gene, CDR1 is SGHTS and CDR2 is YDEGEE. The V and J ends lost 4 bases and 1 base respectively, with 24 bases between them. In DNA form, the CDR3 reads TGTGCCAGCAGCCCTGACGATCGCTTGAGTACACCATCCTACGAGCAGTACTTC. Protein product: CASSPDDRLSTPSYEQYF.

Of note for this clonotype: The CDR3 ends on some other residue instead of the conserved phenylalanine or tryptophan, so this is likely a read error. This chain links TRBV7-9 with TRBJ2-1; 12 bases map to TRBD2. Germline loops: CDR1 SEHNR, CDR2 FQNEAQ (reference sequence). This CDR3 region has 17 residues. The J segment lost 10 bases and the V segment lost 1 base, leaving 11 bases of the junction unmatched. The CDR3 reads CASSLEISTSGSREQFL. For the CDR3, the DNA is TGTGCCAGCAGCTTAGAAATCTCGACTAGCGGGAGCAGGGAGCAGTTCTTA.

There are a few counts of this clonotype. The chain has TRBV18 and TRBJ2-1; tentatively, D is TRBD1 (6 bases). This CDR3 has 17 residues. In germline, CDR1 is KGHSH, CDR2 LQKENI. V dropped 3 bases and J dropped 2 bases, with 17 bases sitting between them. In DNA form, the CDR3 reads TGTGCCAGCTCACCGTCGAATCCCGGGACACCCTACAATGAGCAGTTCTTC. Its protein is CASSPSNPGTPYNEQFF.

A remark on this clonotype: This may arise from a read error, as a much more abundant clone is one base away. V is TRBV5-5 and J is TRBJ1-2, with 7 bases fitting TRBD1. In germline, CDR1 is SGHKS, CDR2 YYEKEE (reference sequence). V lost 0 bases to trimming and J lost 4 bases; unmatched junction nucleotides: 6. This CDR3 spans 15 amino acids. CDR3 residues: CASSLGRDSFYGYTF. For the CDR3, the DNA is TGTGCCAGCAGCTTGGGCCGGGACAGCTTCTATGGCTACACCTTC.

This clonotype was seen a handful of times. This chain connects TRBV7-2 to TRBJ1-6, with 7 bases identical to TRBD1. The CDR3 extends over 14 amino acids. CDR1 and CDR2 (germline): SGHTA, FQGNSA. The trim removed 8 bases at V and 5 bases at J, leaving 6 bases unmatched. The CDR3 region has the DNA TGTGCCAGCTTGCCGGGACAGCATAATTCACCCCTCCACTTT. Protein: CASLPGQHNSPLHF.

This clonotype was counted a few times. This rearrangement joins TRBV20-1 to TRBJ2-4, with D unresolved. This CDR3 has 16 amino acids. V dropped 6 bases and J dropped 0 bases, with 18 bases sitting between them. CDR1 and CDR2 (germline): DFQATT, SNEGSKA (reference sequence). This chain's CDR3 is CSAVQFWAGAKNIQYF. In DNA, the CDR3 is TGCAGTGCCGTTCAGTTTTGGGCCGGAGCCAAAAACATTCAGTACTTC.

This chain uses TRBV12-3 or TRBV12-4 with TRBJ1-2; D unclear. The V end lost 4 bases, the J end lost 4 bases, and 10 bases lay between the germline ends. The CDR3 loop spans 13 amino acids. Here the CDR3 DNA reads TGTGCCAGCAGTTCCCGGGAAGTCTATGGCTACACCTTC. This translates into CASSSREVYGYTF.

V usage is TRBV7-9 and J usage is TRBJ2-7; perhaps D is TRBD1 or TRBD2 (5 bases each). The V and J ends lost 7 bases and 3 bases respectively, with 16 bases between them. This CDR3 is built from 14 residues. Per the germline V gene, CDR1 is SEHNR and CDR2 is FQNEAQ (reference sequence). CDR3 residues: CASTPGTGNYEQYF. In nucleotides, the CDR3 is TGTGCCAGCACCCCCGGGACGGGGAACTACGAGCAGTACTTC. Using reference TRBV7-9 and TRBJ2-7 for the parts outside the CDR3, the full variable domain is DTGVSQNPRHKITKRGQNVTFRCDPISEHNRLYWYRQTLGQGPEFLTYFQNEAQLEKSRLLSDRFSAERPKGSFSTLEIQRTEQGDSAMYLCASTPGTGNYEQYFGPGTRLTVT.